This T cell receptor beta chain is from a study of T cell responses to AZD1222 COVID-19 vaccine. Germline V gene data show CDR1 as SGHAT and CDR2 as FQNNGV. This CDR3 comprises 14 residues. V lost 5 bases and J 4 bases, leaving 13 bases between the germline ends. This table comes from immunoSEQ multiplex PCR, and its TCRdb copy is limited to in-frame clones, with some not included. Of 150,000 or so clones in the sample, around 90% were seen once. Sequenced material: peripheral blood, taken on day 0 of AZD1222 vaccination. The gene calls are TRBV11-2 and TRBJ2-3; a possible D gene is TRBD2 (5 bases). The sequence was obtained from an adult in good health. The CDR3 loop is CASSPDYSSDTQYF. CDR3 DNA: TGTGCCAGCAGCCCAGACTACAGCTCAGATACGCAGTATTTT.